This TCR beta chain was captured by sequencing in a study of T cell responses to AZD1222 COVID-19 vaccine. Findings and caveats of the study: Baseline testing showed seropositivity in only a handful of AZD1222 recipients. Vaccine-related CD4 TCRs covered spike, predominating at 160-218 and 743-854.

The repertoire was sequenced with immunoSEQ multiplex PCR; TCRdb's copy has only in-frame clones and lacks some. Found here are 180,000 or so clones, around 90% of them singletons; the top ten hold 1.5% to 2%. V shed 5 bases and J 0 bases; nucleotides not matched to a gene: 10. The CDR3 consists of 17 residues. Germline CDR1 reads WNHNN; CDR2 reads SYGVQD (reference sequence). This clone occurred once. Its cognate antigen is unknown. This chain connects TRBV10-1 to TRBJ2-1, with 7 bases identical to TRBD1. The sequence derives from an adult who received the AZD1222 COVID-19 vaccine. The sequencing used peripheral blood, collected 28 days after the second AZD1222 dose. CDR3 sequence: CASSPRDSRGSYNEQFF. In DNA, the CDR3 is TGCGCCAGCAGTCCAAGGGACAGTAGAGGCTCCTACAATGAGCAGTTCTTC.